This T cell receptor (beta chain) comes out of a study of regulatory T cells in long-lasting Graves disease. CDR3-region Arm-PCR and iRepertoire HTBI primers produced the TCR beta libraries. TCRdb independently ran MiXCR on the multiplex PCR reads; one entry per CDR3 protein. The table shows 350,000 to 500,000 distinct CDR3 sequences, with over 15% occurring only once. The time point here: newly diagnosed GD, antithyroid drugs for less than 3 months. With RNA extracted from PBMCs as input, the TCR library was made. The collection involved drawing 8.5 to 9 milliliters of peripheral blood into EDTA tubes. These same records also appear under a second study, on T cells in Graves' hyperthyroidism and ophthalmopathy.

The sample consisted of peripheral blood mononuclear cells (PBMCs), taken at new diagnosis, from a patient treated with antithyroid drugs. This TCR was recovered from a woman aged 18-35 years with Graves disease.

The CDR3 bases are TGTGCCACCAGCAGAGAAGGGAGAGGGCACACCGGGGAGCTGTTTTTT. This sequence encodes CATSREGRGHTGELFF. The rearrangement joins TRBV15 to TRBJ2-2; TRBD2 is a possible D gene (5 bases). V lost 0 bases, J lost 3 bases, and 11 bases lay in between. Germline loops: CDR1 LNHNV, CDR2 YYDKDF (reference sequence). The CDR3 sequence is 16 residues long.